This T cell receptor (beta chain) came from a study of T cell repertoires in cytomegalovirus infection. Remarks on this clonotype: A much larger clone differs from this one at a single base, so this may be a read error.

Looked up from germline, CDR1 is SGHTA and CDR2 is FQGNSA. This CDR3 is 12 amino acids long. V shed 5 bases and J shed 6 bases, with 11 bases lying between them. TCRdb recomputed calls from the reads with MiXCR, one row per CDR3 protein. The table has about 260,000 distinct CDR3 sequences, about 13% seen once. This receptor was taken from a human donor in good health (CMV status not recorded). Some clones in this sample may be carry-over from other donors' samples. V and J are TRBV7-2 and TRBJ2-7, with D tentatively TRBD2 (6 bases). Input material: PBMCs. The DNA for the CDR3 is TGTACCAGCAGCAGGGGACTTTCCGAGCAGTACTTC. This gives the protein CTSSRGLSEQYF.